One T cell receptor beta chain is described in this entry. Its antigen is undetermined. It was with 60 Vbeta and 13 Jbeta primers that the PCR ran. The method was immunoSEQ multiplex PCR; TCRdb's version includes in-frame clones alone and lacks a portion of them. The sample lists about 110,000 clones, around 80% occurring once. The data originate from a study of cytomegalovirus exposure and HLA in healthy donors. CDR3 length: 15 residues. The trim removed 4 bases at V and 7 bases at J, leaving 10 bases unmatched. CDR1 SEHNR and CDR2 FQNEAQ come from the germline V gene (reference sequence). General study results and limits: The study recorded more than 150 TCR beta chains that were cytomegalovirus-associated.

The rearrangement uses TRBV7-9 and TRBJ1-1; 9 bases are a match to TRBD1. Sequenced: PBMCs. This TCR came from a man under 40 in good health and CMV-seropositive. The CDR3 DNA follows: TGTGCCAGCAGCTCACCGGGACAGGGCTTTGATGAAGCTTTCTTT. It specifies CASSSPGQGFDEAFF.